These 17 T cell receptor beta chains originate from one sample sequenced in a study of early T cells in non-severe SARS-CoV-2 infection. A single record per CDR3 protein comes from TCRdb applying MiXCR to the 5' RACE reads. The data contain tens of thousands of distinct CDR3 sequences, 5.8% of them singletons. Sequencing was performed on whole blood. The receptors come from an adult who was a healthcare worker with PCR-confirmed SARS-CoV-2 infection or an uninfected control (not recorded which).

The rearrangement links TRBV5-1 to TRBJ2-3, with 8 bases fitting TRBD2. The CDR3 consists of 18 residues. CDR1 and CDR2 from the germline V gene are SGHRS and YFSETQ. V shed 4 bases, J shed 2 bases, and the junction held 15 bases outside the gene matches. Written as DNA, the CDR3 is TGCGCCAGCAGCGACCCAAGGTGGGCGGGAGGATCCACAGATACGCAGTATTTT. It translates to CASSDPRWAGGSTDTQYF.

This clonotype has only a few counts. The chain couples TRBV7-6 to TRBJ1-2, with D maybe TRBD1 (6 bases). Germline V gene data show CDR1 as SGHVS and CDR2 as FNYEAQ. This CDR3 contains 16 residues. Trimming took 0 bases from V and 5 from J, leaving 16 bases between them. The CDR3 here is CASSLADGAGVYGYTF. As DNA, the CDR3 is TGTGCCAGCAGCTTAGCAGATGGGGCAGGGGTGTATGGCTACACCTTC. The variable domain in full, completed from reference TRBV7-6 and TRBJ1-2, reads GAGVSQSPRYKVTKRGQDVALRCDPISGHVSLYWYRQALGQGPEFLTYFNYEAQQDKSGLPNDRFSAERPEGSISTLTIQRTEQRDSAMYRCASSLADGAGVYGYTFGSGTRLTVV.

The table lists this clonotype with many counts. The CDR3 coding sequence is TGTGCCAGCAGTGACTCGATTGGGGCAGGGGGCTTGGATGAGCAGTTCTTC. Protein: CASSDSIGAGGLDEQFF. This sequence joins TRBV6-4 and TRBJ2-1; TRBD1 matches 8 bases. Trimming took 0 bases from V and 8 from J; bases not matched to a gene: 12. The CDR3 covers 17 residues. The germline CDR1 and CDR2 sequences are MRHNA and SNTAGT.

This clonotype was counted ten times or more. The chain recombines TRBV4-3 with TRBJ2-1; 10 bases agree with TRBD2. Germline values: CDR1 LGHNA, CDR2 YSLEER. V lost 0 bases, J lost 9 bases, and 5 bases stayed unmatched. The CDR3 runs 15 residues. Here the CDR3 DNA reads TGCGCCAGCAGCCAAGATCTTTCTAGCGGGGGTGAGCAGTTCTTC. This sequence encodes CASSQDLSSGGEQFF.

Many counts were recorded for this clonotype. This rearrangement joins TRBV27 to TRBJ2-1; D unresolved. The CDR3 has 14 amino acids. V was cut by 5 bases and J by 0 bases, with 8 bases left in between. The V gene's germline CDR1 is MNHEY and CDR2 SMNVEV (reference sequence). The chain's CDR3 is CASSPFSSYNEQFF. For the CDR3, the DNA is TGTGCCAGCAGTCCCTTCAGCTCCTACAATGAGCAGTTCTTC.

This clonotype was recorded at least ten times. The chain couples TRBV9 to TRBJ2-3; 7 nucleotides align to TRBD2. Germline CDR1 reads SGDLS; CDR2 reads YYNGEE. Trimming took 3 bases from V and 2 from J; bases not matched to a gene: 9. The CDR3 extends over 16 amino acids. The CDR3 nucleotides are TGTGCCAGCAGCGCCAACCCGGGAGGCCCCACAGATACGCAGTATTTT. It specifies CASSANPGGPTDTQYF.

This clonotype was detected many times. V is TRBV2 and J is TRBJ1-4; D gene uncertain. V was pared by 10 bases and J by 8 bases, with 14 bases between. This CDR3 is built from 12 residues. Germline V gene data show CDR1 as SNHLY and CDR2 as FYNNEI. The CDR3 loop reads CATQEASEKLFF. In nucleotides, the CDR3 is TGTGCCACACAAGAGGCCTCGGAAAAACTGTTTTTT.

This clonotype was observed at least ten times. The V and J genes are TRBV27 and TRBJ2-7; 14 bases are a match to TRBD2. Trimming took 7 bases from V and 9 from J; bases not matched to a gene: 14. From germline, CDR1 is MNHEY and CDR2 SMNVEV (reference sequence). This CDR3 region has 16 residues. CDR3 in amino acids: CASTSRGGLAGAGQYF. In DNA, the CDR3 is TGTGCCAGCACCTCCCGGGGGGGACTAGCGGGAGCTGGGCAGTACTTC.

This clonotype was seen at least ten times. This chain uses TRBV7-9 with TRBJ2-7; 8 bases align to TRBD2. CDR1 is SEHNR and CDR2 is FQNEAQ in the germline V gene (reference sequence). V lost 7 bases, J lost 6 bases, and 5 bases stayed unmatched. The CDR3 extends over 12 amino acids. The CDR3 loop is CASTGGASEQYF. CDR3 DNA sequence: TGTGCCAGCACCGGGGGGGCCAGCGAGCAGTACTTC.

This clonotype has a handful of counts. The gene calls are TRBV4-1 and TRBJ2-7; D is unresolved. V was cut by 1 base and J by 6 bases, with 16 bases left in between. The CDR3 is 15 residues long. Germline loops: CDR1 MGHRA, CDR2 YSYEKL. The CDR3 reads CASSQGSGSLAEQYF. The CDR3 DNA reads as TGCGCCAGCAGCCAAGGGTCCGGGTCGCTCGCCGAGCAGTACTTC.

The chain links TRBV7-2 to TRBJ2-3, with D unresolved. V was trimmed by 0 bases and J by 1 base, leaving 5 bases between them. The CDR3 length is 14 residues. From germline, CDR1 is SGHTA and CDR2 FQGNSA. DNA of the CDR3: TGTGCCAGCAGCTTAGCCGGCGGCACAGATACGCAGTATTTT. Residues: CASSLAGGTDTQYF.

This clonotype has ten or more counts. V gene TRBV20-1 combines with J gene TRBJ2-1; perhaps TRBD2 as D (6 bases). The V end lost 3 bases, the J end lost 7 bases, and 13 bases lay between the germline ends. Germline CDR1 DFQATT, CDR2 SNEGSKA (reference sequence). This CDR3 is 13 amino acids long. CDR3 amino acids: CSASGSKVNEQFF. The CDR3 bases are TGCAGTGCTAGCGGGAGTAAGGTGAATGAGCAGTTCTTC.

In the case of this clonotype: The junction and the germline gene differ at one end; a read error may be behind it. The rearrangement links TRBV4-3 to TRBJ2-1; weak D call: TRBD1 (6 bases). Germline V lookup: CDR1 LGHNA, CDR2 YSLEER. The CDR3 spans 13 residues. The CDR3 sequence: CASSQDRGTELFF. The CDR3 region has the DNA TGCGCCAGCAGCCAAGACAGGGGAACTGAGCTGTTCTTC.

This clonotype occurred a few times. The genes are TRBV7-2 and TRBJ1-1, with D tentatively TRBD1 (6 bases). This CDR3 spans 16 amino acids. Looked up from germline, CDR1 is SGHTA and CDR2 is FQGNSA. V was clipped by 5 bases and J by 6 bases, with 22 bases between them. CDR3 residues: CASSPSATGLFPEAFF. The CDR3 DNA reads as TGTGCCAGCAGCCCTTCCGCGACAGGTCTTTTTCCTGAAGCTTTCTTT.

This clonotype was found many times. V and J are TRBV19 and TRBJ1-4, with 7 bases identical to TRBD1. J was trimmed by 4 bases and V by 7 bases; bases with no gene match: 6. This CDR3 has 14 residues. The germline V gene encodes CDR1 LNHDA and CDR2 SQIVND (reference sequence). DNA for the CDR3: TGTGCCAGTACCAAGACAGGGTTTAATGAAAAACTGTTTTTT. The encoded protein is CASTKTGFNEKLFF.

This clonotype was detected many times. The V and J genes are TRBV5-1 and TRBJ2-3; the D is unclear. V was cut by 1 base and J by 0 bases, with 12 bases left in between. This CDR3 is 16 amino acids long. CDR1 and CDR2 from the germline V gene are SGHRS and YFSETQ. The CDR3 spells CASSLNRFSSTDTQYF. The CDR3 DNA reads TGCGCCAGCAGCTTGAACAGATTCTCTAGCACAGATACGCAGTATTTT. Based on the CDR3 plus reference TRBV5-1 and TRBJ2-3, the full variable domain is KAGVTQTPRYLIKTRGQQVTLSCSPISGHRSVSWYQQTPGQGLQFLFEYFSETQRNKGNFPGRFSGRQFSNSRSEMNVSTLELGDSALYLCASSLNRFSSTDTQYFGPGTRLTVL.

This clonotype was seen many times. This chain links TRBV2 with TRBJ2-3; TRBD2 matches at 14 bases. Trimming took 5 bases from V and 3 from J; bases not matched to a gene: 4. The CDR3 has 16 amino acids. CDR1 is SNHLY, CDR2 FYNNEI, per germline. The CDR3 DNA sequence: TGTGCCAGCAGTCCCGGGACTAGCGGGGGAACAGATACGCAGTATTTT. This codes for CASSPGTSGGTDTQYF. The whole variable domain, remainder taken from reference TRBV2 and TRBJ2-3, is EPEVTQTPSHQVTQMGQEVILRCVPISNHLYFYWYRQILGQKVEFLVSFYNNEISEKSEIFDDQFSVERPDGSNFTLKIRSTKLEDSAMYFCASSPGTSGGTDTQYFGPGTRLTVL.